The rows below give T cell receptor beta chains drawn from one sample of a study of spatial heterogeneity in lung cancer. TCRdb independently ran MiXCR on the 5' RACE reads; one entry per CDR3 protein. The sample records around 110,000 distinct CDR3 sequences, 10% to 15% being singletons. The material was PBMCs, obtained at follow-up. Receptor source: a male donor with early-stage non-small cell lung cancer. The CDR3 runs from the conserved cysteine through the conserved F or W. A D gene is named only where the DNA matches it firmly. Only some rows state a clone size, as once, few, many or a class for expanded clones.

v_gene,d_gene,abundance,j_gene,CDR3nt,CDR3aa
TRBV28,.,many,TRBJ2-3,TGTGCCAGTACGGGATCTGGGGATACGCAGTATTTT,CASTGSGDTQYF
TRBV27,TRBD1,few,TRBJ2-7,TGTGCCAGCAGTTTACAGACGACAGGGGGAGAGCAGTACTTC,CASSLQTTGGEQYF
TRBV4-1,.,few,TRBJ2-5,TGCGCCAGCAGCCAAGATCCTAGGGGAGAGACCCAGTACTTC,CASSQDPRGETQYF
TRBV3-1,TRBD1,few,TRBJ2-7,TGTGCCAGCAGAGGACAGGGGTCCTTCTACGAGCAGTACTTC,CASRGQGSFYEQYF
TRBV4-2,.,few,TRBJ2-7,TGTGCCAGCAGCCAAGATCGCCATGGGTACGAGCAGTACTTC,CASSQDRHGYEQYF
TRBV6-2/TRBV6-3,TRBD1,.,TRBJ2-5,TGTGCCAGCAGTAGGATTGGGACAGGCCAAGAGACCCAGTACTTC,CASSRIGTGQETQYF
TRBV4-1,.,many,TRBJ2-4,TGCGCCAGCAGCCAAGGGATAGGGCCGGCCAAAAACATTCAGTACTTC,CASSQGIGPAKNIQYF
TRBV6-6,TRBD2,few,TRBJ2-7,TGTGCCAGCAGCCCAAAGGGGTACGGGGGGAGCTACGAGCAGTACTTC,CASSPKGYGGSYEQYF
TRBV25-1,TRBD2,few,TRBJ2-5,TGTGCCAGCAGTGACGACACTAGCGTCCTCAAGGAGACCCAGTACTTC,CASSDDTSVLKETQYF
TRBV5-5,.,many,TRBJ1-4,TGTGCCAGCAGCTTGACCAGTAGGAATGAAAAACTGTTTTTT,CASSLTSRNEKLFF
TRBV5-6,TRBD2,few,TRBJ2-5,TGTGCCAGCAGCCCTAGCGGGTCGATAGAGACCCAGTACTTC,CASSPSGSIETQYF
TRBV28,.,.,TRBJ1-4,TGTGCCAGCAGTTTAACGGGGGGAGCAACTAATGAAAAACTGTTTTTT,CASSLTGGATNEKLFF
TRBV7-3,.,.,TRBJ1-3,TGTGCCAGCAGCTTAGGCCCCCAGGGCTCTGGAAACACCATATATTTT,CASSLGPQGSGNTIYF
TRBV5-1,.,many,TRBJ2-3,TGCGCCAGCAGTCGGGGAGTGAGCGTGAGGATAGGAGATACGCAGTATTTT,CASSRGVSVRIGDTQYF
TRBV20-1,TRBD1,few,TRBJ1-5,TGCAGTGCTAGAGGGGACAGGGAAGGCCAGCCCCAGCATTTT,CSARGDREGQPQHF
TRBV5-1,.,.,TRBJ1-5,TGCGCCAGCAGCCCGGACACGACGAATCAGCCCCAGCATTTT,CASSPDTTNQPQHF
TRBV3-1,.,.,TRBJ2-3,TGTGCCAGCAGCCCCGGGCGAGCAGATACGCAGTATTTT,CASSPGRADTQYF
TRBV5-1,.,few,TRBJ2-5,TGCGCCAGCAGCGGCGAGAGGGACGCCCAGTACTTC,CASSGERDAQYF
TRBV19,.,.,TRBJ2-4,TGTGCCAGTAGTATAGAACCAGGGATTACACTAGCCAAAAACATTCAGTACTTC,CASSIEPGITLAKNIQYF
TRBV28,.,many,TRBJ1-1,TGTGCCAGCAGTTTAGCCTCTGGGGGAACTGAAGCTTTCTTT,CASSLASGGTEAFF
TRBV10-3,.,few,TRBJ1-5,TGTGCCATCAGCGGACAATTAGAACAGCCCCAGCATTTT,CAISGQLEQPQHF
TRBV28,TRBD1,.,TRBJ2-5,TGTGCCAGCAGCCCAACGCCAGAAGGGACAGCCCAATCCCCCAACCAAGAGACCCAGTACTTC,CASSPTPEGTAQSPNQETQYF
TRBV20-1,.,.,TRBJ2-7,TGCAGTGCTACAAGGCCCCAAACCTACGAGCAGTACTTC,CSATRPQTYEQYF
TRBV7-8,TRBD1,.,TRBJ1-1,TGTGCCAGCAGGTTGGGACAGGCGAACACTGAAGCTTTCTTT,CASRLGQANTEAFF
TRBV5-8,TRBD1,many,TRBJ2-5,TGTGCCAGCAGCTTGGACCGAGGGGGCACGGAGACCCAGTACTTC,CASSLDRGGTETQYF
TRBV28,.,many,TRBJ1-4,TGTGCCAGCAGCCTCTTGGGAACTGCTAATGAAAAACTGTTTTTT,CASSLLGTANEKLFF
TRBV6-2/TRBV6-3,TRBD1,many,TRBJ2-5,TGTGCCAGCAGCTTGACAGGGAGAGGGACCCAGTACTTC,CASSLTGRGTQYF
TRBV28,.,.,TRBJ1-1,TGTGCCAGCAGTTTAGGAACTCAAGCTTTCTTT,CASSLGTQAFF
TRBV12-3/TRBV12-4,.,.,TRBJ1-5,TGTGCCAGCAGTTTAGTCCCTGGCAATCAGCCCCAGCATTTT,CASSLVPGNQPQHF
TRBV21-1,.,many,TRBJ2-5,TGTGCCAGCAGCCCCAAGGGGAGACAGGGGGCGCGGAATGTGAAGACCCAGTACTTC,CASSPKGRQGARNVKTQYF
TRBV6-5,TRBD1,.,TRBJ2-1,TGTGCCAGCAGTCAGCCAGGGGGCCCCTACAATGAGCAGTTCTTC,CASSQPGGPYNEQFF
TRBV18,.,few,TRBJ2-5,TGTGCCAGCTCACCACCCAATTGGCAGGGCCGAGAGACCCAGTACTTC,CASSPPNWQGRETQYF
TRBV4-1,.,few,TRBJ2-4,TGCGCCAGCAGCCAAGATCCGATTCTAGCCAAAAACATTCAGTACTTC,CASSQDPILAKNIQYF
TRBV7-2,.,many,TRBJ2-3,TGTGCCAGCACCCGACTAAGAGATACGCAGTATTTT,CASTRLRDTQYF
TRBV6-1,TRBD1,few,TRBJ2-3,TGTGCCGGGGCCAAGGGACAGGGGGTCACAGATACGCAGTATTTT,CAGAKGQGVTDTQYF
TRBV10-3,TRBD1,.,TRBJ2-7,TGTGCCATCAGTGAGGATTACAGGGGCAGGGGATCCGAGCAGTACTTC,CAISEDYRGRGSEQYF
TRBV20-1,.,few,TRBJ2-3,TGCAGTGCTAGGGGACCCCGAGTGATTGATACGCAGTATTTT,CSARGPRVIDTQYF
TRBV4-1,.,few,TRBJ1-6,TGCGCCAGCAGCCAAGATCTTGGGTCACCCCTCCACTTT,CASSQDLGSPLHF
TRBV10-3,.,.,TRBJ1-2,TGTGCCATCAGTGAGGGCGCTAACTATGGCTACACCTTC,CAISEGANYGYTF
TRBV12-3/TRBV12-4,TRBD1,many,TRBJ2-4,TGTGCCAGCAGTCTACAGGGGTTGATAGCCAAAAACATTCAGTACTTC,CASSLQGLIAKNIQYF
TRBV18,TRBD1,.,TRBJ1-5,TGTGCCAGCTCACCTTCGACAGGGCGGAACAATCAGCCCCAGCATTTT,CASSPSTGRNNQPQHF
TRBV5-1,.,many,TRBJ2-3,TGCGCCAGCGGGGGTAGCGAGGTAGATACGCAGTATTTT,CASGGSEVDTQYF
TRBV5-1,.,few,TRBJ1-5,TGCGCCAGCAGCTTGGACCAGGGTCAGCCCCAGCATTTT,CASSLDQGQPQHF
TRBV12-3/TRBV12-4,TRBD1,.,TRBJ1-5,TGTGCCAGCAGTCGAACAGGGGCAAGCAATCAGCCCCAGCATTTT,CASSRTGASNQPQHF
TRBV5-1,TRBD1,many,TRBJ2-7,TGCGCCAGCAGCTTGGCCAGGGGGCCCTACGAGCAGTACTTC,CASSLARGPYEQYF
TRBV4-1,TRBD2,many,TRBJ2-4,TGCGCCAGCAGCCAGGGACTAGCGGGGGCCCGTCTAGCCAAAAACATTCAGTACTTC,CASSQGLAGARLAKNIQYF
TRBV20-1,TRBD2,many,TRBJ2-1,TGCAGTGCTAGAGATCTGCTAGCGGGTCCGGCAGCGGAGCAGTTCTTC,CSARDLLAGPAAEQFF
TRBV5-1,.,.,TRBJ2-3,TGCGCCAGCAGCTTGGCCCTGGGGAGCACAGATACGCAGTATTTT,CASSLALGSTDTQYF
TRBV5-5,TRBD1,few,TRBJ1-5,TGTGCCAGCACCTCTACCGAGGGGAGAAACAGGGGGATTCGTCAGCCCCAGCATTTT,CASTSTEGRNRGIRQPQHF
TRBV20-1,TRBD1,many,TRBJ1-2,TGCAGTGCTAGCCCAGGGACAGGGAACTATGGCTACACCTTC,CSASPGTGNYGYTF
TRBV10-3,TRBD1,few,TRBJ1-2,TGTGCCATCAAGGACTCAGTGGCCGGGACAGCCAGCGCCGGCTACACCTTC,CAIKDSVAGTASAGYTF
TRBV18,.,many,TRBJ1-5,TGTGCCAGCTCCCCGGGGAACGGAAATCAGCCCCAGCATTTT,CASSPGNGNQPQHF
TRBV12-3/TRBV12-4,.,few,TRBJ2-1,TGTGCCAGCAGTTACAGGGCGGCGGGGAATGAGCAGTTCTTC,CASSYRAAGNEQFF